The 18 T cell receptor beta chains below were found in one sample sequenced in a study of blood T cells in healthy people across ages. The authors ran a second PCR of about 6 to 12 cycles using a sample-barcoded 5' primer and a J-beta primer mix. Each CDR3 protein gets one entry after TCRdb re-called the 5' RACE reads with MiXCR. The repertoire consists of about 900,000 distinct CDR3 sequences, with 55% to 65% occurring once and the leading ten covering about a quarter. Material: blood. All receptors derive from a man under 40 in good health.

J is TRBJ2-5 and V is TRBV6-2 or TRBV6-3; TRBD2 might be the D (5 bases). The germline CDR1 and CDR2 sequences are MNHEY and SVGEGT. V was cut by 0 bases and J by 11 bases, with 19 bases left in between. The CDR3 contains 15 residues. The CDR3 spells CASSYSRATVGEQYF. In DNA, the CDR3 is TGTGCCAGCAGTTACTCGAGGGCTACGGTCGGGGAGCAGTACTTC.

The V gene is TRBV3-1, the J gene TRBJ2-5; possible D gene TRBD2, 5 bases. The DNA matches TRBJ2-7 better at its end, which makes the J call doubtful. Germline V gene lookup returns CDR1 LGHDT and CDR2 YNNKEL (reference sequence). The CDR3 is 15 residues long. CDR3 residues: CASSPVAGAGYEQYF. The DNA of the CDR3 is TGTGCCAGCAGCCCTGTGGCGGGCGCTGGCTACGAGCAGTACTTC.

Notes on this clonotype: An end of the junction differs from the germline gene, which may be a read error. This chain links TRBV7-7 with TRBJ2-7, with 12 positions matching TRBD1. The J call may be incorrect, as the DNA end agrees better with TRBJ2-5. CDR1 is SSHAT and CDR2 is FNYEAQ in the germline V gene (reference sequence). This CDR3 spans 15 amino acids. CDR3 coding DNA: TGTGCTAGCAGAGCCGGGACAGGGGGCCATGAGACCCAGTACTTC. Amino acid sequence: CASRAGTGGHETQYF.

In DNA form, the CDR3 reads TGTGCCAGCAGTTGGACAGGGGGCGATTTAGGCGAGCAGTACTTC. Its translation: CASSWTGGDLGEQYF. This chain uses TRBV6-2 or TRBV6-3 with TRBJ2-7, with TRBD1 identical over 11 bases. The CDR3 has 15 amino acids. Losses at the gene ends were 4 bases for V and 6 bases for J; bases not matched to a gene: 8. In germline, CDR1 is MNHEY, CDR2 SVGEGT.

The CDR3 bases are TGTGCCAGCAGCAACCTACAGGGGAGCGGGGCCTATGGCTACACCTTC. Encoded protein: CASSNLQGSGAYGYTF. This chain connects TRBV7-6 to TRBJ1-2; 7 nucleotides align to TRBD1. The V gene's germline CDR1 is SGHVS and CDR2 FNYEAQ. The CDR3 has 16 residues. The junction had 13 bases not matched to a gene; V was cut back by 5 bases and J by 4 bases.

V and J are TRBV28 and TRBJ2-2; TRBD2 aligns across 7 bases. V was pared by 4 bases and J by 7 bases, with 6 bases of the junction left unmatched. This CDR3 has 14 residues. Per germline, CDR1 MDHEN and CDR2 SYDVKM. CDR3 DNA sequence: TGTGCCAGCAGTTCAACCGGGGAGGGCGGGGAGCTGTTTTTT. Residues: CASSSTGEGGELFF.

The CDR3 DNA sequence: TGTGCCAGCAGCTTAAATCCAGGGGTTAAAGATGGTGAGCAGTTCTTC. Protein sequence: CASSLNPGVKDGEQFF. The chain joins TRBV7-3 to TRBJ2-1, with D tentatively TRBD1 (6 bases). The CDR3 is made up of 16 amino acids. Looked up from germline, CDR1 is SGHTA and CDR2 is FQGTGA. Trimming took 1 base from V and 9 from J, leaving 19 bases between them.

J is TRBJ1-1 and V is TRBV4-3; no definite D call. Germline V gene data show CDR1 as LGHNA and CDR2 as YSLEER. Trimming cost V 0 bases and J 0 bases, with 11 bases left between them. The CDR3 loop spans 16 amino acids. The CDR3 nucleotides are TGCGCCAGCAGCCAAGATAGTGGTGGGCTGAACACTGAAGCTTTCTTT. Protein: CASSQDSGGLNTEAFF.

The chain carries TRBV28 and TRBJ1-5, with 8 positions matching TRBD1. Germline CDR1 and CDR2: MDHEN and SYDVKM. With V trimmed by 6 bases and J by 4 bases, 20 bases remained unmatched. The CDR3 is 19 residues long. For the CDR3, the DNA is TGTGCCAGCAGCTCATCGACCGGGGACAGGTTTAAAGGGAATCAGCCCCAGCATTTT. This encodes CASSSSTGDRFKGNQPQHF.

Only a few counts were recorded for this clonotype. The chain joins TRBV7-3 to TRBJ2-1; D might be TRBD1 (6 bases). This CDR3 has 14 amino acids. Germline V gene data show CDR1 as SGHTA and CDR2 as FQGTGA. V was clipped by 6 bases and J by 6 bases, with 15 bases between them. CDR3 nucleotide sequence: TGTGCCAGCAGTTCAGGACAGAGAAGCAATGAGCAGTTCTTC. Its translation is CASSSGQRSNEQFF. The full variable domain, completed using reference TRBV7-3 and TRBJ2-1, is GAGVSQTPSNKVTEKGKYVELRCDPISGHTALYWYRQSLGQGPEFLIYFQGTGAADDSGLPNDRFFAVRPEGSVSTLKIQRTERGDSAVYLCASSSGQRSNEQFFGPGTRLTVL.

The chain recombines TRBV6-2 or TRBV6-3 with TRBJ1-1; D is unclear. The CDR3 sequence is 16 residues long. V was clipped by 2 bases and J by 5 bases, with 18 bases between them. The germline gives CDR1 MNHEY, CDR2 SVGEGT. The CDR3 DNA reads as TGTGCCAGCAGTTACCCCCTGCGTGTTTCCAGGACTGAAGCTTTCTTT. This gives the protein CASSYPLRVSRTEAFF.

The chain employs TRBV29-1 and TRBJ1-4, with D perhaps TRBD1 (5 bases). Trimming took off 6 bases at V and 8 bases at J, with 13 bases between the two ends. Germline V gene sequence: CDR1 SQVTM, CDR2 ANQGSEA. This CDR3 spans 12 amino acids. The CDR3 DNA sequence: TGCAGCGTCCTAAGCGAGGGGGAAAAACTGTTTTTT. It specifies CSVLSEGEKLFF.

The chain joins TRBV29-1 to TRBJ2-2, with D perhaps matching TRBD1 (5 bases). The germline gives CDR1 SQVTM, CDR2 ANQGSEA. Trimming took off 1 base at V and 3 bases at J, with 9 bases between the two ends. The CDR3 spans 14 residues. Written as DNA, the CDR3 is TGCAGCGTTGAAGGGTCAGGGTACACCGGGGAGCTGTTTTTT. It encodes CSVEGSGYTGELFF.

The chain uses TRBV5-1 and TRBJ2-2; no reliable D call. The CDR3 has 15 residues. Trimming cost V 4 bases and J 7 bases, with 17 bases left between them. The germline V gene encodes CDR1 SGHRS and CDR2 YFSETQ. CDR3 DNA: TGCGCCAGCAGCCCGTTGCAGGTGGGCAACGGGGAGCTGTTTTTT. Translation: CASSPLQVGNGELFF.

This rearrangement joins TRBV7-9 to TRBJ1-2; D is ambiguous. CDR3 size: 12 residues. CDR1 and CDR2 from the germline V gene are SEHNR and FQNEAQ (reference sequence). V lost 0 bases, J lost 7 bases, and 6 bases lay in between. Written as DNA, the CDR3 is TGTGCCAGCAGCTTAGCGACTCCTGGCTACACCTTC. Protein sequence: CASSLATPGYTF.

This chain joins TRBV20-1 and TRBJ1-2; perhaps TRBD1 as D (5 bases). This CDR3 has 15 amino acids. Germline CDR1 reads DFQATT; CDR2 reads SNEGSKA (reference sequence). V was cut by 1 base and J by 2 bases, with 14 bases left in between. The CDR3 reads CSARAPGEPNYGYTF. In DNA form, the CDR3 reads TGCAGTGCTAGAGCCCCGGGGGAACCCAACTATGGCTACACCTTC.

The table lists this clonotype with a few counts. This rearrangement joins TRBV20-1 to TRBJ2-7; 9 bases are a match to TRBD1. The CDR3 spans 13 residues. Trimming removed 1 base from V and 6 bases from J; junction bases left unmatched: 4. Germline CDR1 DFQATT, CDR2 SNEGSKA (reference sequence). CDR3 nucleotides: TGCAGTGCTAGAGGGGGGACAGGGCTCGAGCAGTACTTC. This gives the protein CSARGGTGLEQYF.

The CDR3 sequence: CASSYSNSGYTF. The CDR3, as DNA: TGTGCCAGCAGTTACTCGAATTCCGGCTACACCTTC. V and J are TRBV6-5 and TRBJ1-2, with D uncertain. Germline V gives CDR1 MNHEY, CDR2 SVGAGI. Trimming shortened V by 0 bases and J by 8 bases, and 7 bases separated the two germline ends. The CDR3 is made up of 12 amino acids.